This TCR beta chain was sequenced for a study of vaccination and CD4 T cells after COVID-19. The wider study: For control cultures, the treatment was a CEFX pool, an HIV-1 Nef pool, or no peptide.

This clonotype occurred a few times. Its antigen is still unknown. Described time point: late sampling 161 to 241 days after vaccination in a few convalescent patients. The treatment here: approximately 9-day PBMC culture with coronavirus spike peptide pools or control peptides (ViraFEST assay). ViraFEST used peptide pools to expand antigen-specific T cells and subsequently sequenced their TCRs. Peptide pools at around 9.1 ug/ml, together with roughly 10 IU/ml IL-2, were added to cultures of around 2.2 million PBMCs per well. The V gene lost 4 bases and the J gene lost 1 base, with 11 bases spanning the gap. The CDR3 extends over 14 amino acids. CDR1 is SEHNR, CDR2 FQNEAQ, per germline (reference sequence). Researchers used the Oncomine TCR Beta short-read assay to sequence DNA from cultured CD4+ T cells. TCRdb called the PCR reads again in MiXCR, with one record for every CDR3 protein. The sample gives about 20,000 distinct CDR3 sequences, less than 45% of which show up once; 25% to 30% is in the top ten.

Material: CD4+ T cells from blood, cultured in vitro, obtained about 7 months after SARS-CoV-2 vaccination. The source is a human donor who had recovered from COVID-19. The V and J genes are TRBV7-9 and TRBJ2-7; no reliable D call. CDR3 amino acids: CASSSYRQSYEQYF. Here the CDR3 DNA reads TGTGCCAGCAGCTCGTATAGACAATCCTACGAGCAGTACTTC.